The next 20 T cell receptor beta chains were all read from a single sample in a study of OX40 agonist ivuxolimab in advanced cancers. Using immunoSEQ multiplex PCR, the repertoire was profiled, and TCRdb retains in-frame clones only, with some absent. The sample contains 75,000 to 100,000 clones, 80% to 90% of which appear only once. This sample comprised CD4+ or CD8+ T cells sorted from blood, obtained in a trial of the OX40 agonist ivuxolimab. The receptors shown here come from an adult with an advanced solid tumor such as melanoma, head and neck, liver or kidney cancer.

The CDR3 nucleotides read TGCGCCAGCAGCTTGGGGGCGGGTGAAGCTTTCTTT. This translates into CASSLGAGEAFF. V usage is TRBV5-1 and J usage is TRBJ1-1; unclear D gene. There are 12 residues in the CDR3. Germline V gene sequence: CDR1 SGHRS, CDR2 YFSETQ. V lost 0 bases and J lost 7, with 7 bases in between.

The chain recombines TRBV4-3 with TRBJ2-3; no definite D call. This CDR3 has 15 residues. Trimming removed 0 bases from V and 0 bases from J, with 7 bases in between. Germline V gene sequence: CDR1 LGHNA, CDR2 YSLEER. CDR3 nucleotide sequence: TGCGCCAGCAGCCAAGAGGGGAAAAGCACAGATACGCAGTATTTT. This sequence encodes CASSQEGKSTDTQYF.

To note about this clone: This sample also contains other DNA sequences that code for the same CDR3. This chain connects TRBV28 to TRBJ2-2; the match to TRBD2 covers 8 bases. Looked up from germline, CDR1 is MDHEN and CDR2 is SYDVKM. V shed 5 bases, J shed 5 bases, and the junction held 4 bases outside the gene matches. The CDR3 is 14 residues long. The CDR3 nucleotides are TGTGCCAGCAGTCCCGGACTAGCAACCGGGGAGCTGTTTTTT. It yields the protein CASSPGLATGELFF.

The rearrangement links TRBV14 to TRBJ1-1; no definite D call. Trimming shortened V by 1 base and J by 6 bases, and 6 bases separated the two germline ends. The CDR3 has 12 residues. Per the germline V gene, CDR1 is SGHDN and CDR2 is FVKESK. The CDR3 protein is CASSQGLSEAFF. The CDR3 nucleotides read TGTGCCAGCAGCCAAGGGTTATCTGAAGCTTTCTTT.

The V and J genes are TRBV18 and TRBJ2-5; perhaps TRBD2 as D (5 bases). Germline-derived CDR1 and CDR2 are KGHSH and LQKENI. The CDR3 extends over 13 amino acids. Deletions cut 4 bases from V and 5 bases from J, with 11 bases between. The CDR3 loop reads CASSRLPGETQYF. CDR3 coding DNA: TGTGCCAGCTCACGCCTTCCGGGGGAGACCCAGTACTTC. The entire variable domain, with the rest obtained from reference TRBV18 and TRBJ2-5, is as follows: NAGVMQNPRHLVRRRGQEARLRCSPMKGHSHVYWYRQLPEEGLKFMVYLQKENIIDESGMPKERFSAEFPKEGPSILRIQQVVRGDSAAYFCASSRLPGETQYFGPGTRLLVL.

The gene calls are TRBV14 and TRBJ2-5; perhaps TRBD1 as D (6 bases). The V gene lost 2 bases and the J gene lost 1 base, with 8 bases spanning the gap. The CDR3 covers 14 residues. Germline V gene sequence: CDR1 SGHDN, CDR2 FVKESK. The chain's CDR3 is CASSQNRAQETQYF. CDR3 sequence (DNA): TGTGCCAGCAGCCAAAACAGGGCCCAAGAGACCCAGTACTTC.

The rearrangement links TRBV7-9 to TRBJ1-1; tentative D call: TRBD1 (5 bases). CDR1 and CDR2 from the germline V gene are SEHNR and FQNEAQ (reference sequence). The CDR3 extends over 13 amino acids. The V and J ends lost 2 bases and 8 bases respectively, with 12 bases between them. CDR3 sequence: CASSLLLGVEAFF. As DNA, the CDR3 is TGTGCCAGCAGCTTATTGTTGGGGGTGGAAGCTTTCTTT.

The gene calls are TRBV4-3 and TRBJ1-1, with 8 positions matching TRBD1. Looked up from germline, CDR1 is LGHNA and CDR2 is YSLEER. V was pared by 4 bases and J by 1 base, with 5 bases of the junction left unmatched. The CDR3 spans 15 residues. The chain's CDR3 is CASSRVDRGNTEAFF. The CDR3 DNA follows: TGCGCCAGCAGCCGAGTAGACAGGGGGAACACTGAAGCTTTCTTT.

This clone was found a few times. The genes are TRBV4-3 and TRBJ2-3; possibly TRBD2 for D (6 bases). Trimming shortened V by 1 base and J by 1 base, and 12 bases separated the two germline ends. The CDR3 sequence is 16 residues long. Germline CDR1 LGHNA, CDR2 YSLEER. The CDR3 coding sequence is TGCGCCAGCAGCCAAGTCACAGCGGGCCGCACAGATACGCAGTATTTT. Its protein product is CASSQVTAGRTDTQYF.

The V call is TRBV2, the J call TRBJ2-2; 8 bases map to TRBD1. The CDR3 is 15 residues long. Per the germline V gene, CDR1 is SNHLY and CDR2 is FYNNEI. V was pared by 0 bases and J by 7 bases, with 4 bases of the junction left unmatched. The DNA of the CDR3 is TGTGCCAGCAGTGAAGCGGCAGGGGGCGGCGGGGAGCTGTTTTTT. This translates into CASSEAAGGGGELFF.

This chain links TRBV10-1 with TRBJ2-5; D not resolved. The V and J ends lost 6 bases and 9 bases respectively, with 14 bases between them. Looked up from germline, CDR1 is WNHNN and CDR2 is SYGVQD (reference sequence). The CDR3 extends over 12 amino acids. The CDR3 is CASSSGSAAQYF. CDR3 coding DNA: TGCGCCAGCAGCTCTGGCTCGGCGGCCCAGTACTTC.

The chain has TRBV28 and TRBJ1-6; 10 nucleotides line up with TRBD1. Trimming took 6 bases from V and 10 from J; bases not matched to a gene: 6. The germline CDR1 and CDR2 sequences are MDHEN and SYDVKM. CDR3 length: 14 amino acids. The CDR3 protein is CASRTGGTGSPLHF. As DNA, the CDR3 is TGTGCCAGCAGGACAGGGGGCACAGGATCACCCCTCCACTTT.

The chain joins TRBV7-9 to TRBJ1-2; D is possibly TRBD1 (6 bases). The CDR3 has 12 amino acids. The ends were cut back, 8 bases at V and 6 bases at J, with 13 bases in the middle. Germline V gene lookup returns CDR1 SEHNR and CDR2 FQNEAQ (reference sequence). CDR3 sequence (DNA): TGTGCCAGCGGGACACAGGGCCATGGCTACACCTTC. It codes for CASGTQGHGYTF. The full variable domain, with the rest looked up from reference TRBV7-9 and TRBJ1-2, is DTGVSQNPRHKITKRGQNVTFRCDPISEHNRLYWYRQTLGQGPEFLTYFQNEAQLEKSRLLSDRFSAERPKGSFSTLEIQRTEQGDSAMYLCASGTQGHGYTFGSGTRLTVV.

The CDR3 region is CASTNQGNYGYTF. The CDR3 DNA reads as TGTGCCAGCACCAACCAGGGGAACTATGGCTACACCTTC. This chain joins TRBV2 and TRBJ1-2; D may be TRBD1 (6 bases). CDR3 size: 13 residues. V was clipped by 7 bases and J by 2 bases, with 11 bases between them. Germline assignment: CDR1 SNHLY and CDR2 FYNNEI.

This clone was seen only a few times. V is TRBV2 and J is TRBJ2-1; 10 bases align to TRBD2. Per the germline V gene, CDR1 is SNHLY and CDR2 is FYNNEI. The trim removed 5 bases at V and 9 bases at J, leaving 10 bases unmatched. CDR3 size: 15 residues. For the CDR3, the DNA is TGTGCCAGCAGTCCGGAGGGACTAGCGTCGGGTGAGCAGTTCTTC. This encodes CASSPEGLASGEQFF.

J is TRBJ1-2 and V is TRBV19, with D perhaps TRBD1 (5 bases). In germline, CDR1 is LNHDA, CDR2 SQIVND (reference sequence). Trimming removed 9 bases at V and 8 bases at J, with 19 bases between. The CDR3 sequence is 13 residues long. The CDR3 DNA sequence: TGTGCCAGCCAAAGGGGCGGCCTTATGGGCTACACCTTC. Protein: CASQRGGLMGYTF.

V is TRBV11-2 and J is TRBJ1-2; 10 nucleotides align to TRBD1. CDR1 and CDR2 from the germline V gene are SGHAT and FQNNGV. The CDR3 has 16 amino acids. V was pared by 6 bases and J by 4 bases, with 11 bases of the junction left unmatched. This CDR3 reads CASSPARGTGAYGYTF. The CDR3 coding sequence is TGTGCCAGCAGTCCAGCGAGGGGGACAGGGGCCTATGGCTACACCTTC. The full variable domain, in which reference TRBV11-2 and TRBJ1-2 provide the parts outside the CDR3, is EAGVAQSPRYKIIEKRQSVAFWCNPISGHATLYWYQQILGQGPKLLIQFQNNGVVDDSQLPKDRFSAERLKGVDSTLKIQPAKLEDSAVYLCASSPARGTGAYGYTFGSGTRLTVV.

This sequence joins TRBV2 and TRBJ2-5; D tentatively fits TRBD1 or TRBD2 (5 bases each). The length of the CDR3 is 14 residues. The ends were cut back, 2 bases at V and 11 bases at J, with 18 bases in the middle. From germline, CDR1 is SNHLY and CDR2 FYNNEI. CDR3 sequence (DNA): TGTGCCAGCAGTGAAATACTAGGGGCCGGGCAGCAGTACTTC. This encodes CASSEILGAGQQYF.

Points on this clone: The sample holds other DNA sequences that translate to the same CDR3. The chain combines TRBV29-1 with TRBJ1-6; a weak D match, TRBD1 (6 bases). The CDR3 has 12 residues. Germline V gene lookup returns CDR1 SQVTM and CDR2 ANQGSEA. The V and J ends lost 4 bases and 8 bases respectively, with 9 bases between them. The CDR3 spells CSVGTEDSPLHF. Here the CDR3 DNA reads TGCAGCGTTGGGACAGAAGATTCACCCCTCCACTTT.

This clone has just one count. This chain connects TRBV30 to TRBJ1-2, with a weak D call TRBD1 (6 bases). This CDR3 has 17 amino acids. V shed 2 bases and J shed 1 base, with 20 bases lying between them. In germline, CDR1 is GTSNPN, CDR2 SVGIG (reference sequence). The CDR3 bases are TGTGCCTGGAGTCCACTGGGCTCAACAGGGAGTAACTATGGCTACACCTTC. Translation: CAWSPLGSTGSNYGYTF. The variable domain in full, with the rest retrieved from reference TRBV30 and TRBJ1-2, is SQTIHQWPATLVQPVGSPLSLECTVEGTSNPNLYWYRQAAGRGLQLLFYSVGIGQISSEVPQNLSASRPQDRQFILSSKKLLLSDSGFYLCAWSPLGSTGSNYGYTFGSGTRLTVV.